The 5 T cell receptor beta chains reported below all come from one sample, sequenced in a study of blood T cell repertoires in COVID-19. Sequencing used immunoSEQ multiplex PCR; TCRdb keeps in-frame clones, though not all of them. The sample has some 210,000 clones, 92% seen once. Material for sequencing was peripheral blood. Receptors originate from a man in his sixties with COVID-19, enrolled during active disease.

CDR3 sequence (DNA): TGTGCCAGTAGTCGAAGCCGGGACAGGGTATTGAATCAGCCCCAGCATTTT. Its protein is CASSRSRDRVLNQPQHF. The chain is built from TRBV19 and TRBJ1-5; the match to TRBD1 covers 9 bases. Germline V gives CDR1 LNHDA, CDR2 SQIVND (reference sequence). J was trimmed by 4 bases and V by 5 bases; bases with no gene match: 12. CDR3 length: 17 amino acids.

This chain joins TRBV4-2 and TRBJ1-2, with 7 bases lining up with TRBD1. CDR1 is LGHNA, CDR2 YNFKEQ, per germline. The ends lost 0 bases at V and 4 bases at J; junction bases unmatched: 5. This CDR3 comprises 15 residues. The CDR3 spells CASSQDRGYFYGYTF. The CDR3, as DNA: TGTGCCAGCAGCCAAGACAGGGGGTACTTCTATGGCTACACCTTC.

The chain couples TRBV9 to TRBJ1-1, with D possibly being TRBD1 (6 bases). The CDR3 covers 15 residues. CDR1 SGDLS and CDR2 YYNGEE come from the germline V gene. V was pared by 3 bases and J by 4 bases, with 16 bases between. The CDR3, as DNA: TGTGCCAGCAGCGGAGGGGGACTAAGGGCCACTGAAGCTTTCTTT. Amino acid sequence: CASSGGGLRATEAFF.

This clone was recorded once. This chain connects TRBV19 to TRBJ1-1; D call uncertain. CDR3 length equals 13 residues. Germline assignment: CDR1 LNHDA and CDR2 SQIVND (reference sequence). Trimming took off 5 bases at V and 1 base at J, with 8 bases between the two ends. The chain's CDR3 is CASSHSKNTEAFF. The DNA for the CDR3 is TGTGCCAGTAGTCATTCCAAGAACACTGAAGCTTTCTTT.

In its sample, this clone was seen once. This rearrangement joins TRBV7-9 to TRBJ1-1; 7 bases map to TRBD1. The V gene's germline CDR1 is SEHNR and CDR2 FQNEAQ (reference sequence). This CDR3 is built from 14 residues. The ends lost 1 base at V and 4 bases at J; junction bases unmatched: 3. CDR3 nucleotide sequence: TGTGCCAGCAGCTTAGGACAGGGTGTCACTGAAGCTTTCTTT. It specifies CASSLGQGVTEAFF.